Below, one TCR beta chain is given with its context. No antigen is known for it. This record comes from a study of cytomegalovirus exposure and HLA in healthy donors. The CDR3 is 15 residues long. V lost 1 base to trimming and J lost 1 base, with 9 bases between them. Germline lookup yields CDR1 SGHVS and CDR2 FNYEAQ. Method: immunoSEQ multiplex PCR; TCRdb's copy keeps in-frame clones and lacks some. The repertoire holds about 83,000 clones, with about 96% as singletons. The study, taken as a whole, reports: Reported performance of the classifier showed diagnosis of cytomegalovirus status with high specificity and sensitivity. There were 164 TCR beta chains listed as cytomegalovirus-associated.

Sequenced material: PBMCs. The source of this sequence is a woman younger than 30 in good health and CMV-seronegative. The chain links TRBV7-6 to TRBJ2-3; the D is unclear. The CDR3 bases are TGTGCCAGCAGCTTAGGGGCCGAGCGCACAGATACGCAGTATTTT. It specifies CASSLGAERTDTQYF.